This T cell receptor (beta chain) comes out of a study of shared clonotypes between healthy human individuals. Method: immunoSEQ multiplex PCR; TCRdb's copy keeps in-frame clones and lacks some. The sample lists some 530,000 clones; 81% were seen once. Study outcomes and limitations: Genetic and exposure-history diversity was limited by the few donors.

About this clone itself: The antigen is undetermined.

J lost 3 bases, V lost 4 bases, and 9 bases had no gene match. The CDR3 is 16 residues long. Per the germline V gene, CDR1 is SGHRS and CDR2 is YFSETQ. The origin of this receptor is a middle-aged woman in good health. Some clones in this sample may be carry-over from other donors' samples. Input material: PBMCs. This sequence joins TRBV5-1 and TRBJ2-7, with 11 bases fitting TRBD2. The CDR3 sequence: CASSQSTSGTYYEQYF. Written as DNA, the CDR3 is TGCGCCAGCAGCCAATCGACTAGCGGGACATACTACGAGCAGTACTTC.